This passage covers 27 T cell receptor beta chains from one sample sequenced in a study of shared clonotypes between healthy human individuals. The naive CD8 population came from CD45RO-negative cells selected for CCR7, without terminally differentiated effector memory CD45RA+ cells. Repertoires were generated with immunoSEQ multiplex PCR, while TCRdb's copy carries only in-frame clones and drops some. Among some 2 million clones listed, 85% to 95% were seen once. Sequencing used naive CD8+ T cells sorted from blood. The receptor set was obtained from a man aged 18-30 years in good health.

This clone is a singleton in its sample. The same CDR3 arises from other DNA sequences in this sample as well. The chain is built from TRBV7-9 and TRBJ2-7; D possibly corresponds to TRBD2 (5 bases). The CDR3 consists of 12 residues. Germline V gene data show CDR1 as SEHNR and CDR2 as FQNEAQ (reference sequence). Trimming shortened V by 1 base and J by 5 bases, and 6 bases separated the two germline ends. The CDR3 DNA reads TGTGCCAGCAGCTTAGGGAGGAACGAGCAGTACTTC. As protein: CASSLGRNEQYF.

The chain employs TRBV7-2 and TRBJ1-2, with D uncertain. CDR1 and CDR2 from the germline V gene are SGHTA and FQGNSA. The V end lost 5 bases, the J end lost 3 bases, and 13 bases lay between the germline ends. The length of the CDR3 is 14 residues. The CDR3 reads CASSPISADYGYTF. CDR3 bases: TGTGCCAGCAGCCCGATTTCGGCAGACTATGGCTACACCTTC. Full variable domain (outside the CDR3, taken from reference TRBV7-2 and TRBJ1-2): GAGVSQSPSNKVTEKGKDVELRCDPISGHTALYWYRQSLGQGLEFLIYFQGNSAPDKSGLPSDRFSAERTGGSVSTLTIQRTQQEDSAVYLCASSPISADYGYTFGSGTRLTVV.

The chain joins TRBV9 to TRBJ1-5; D perhaps matches TRBD1 (6 bases). CDR3 size: 15 residues. Trimming stripped 6 bases from V and 3 bases from J, with 16 bases between. The V gene's germline CDR1 is SGDLS and CDR2 YYNGEE. This chain's CDR3 is CASNLSGDDNQPQHF. The CDR3, as DNA: TGTGCCAGCAACCTCTCAGGGGACGACAATCAGCCCCAGCATTTT.

The chain employs TRBV27 and TRBJ1-2, with TRBD1 matching over 8 bases. With 6 bases clipped from V and 2 bases from J, the junction kept 5 bases outside the gene matches. CDR1 MNHEY and CDR2 SMNVEV come from the germline V gene (reference sequence). This CDR3 comprises 14 residues. CDR3 sequence: CASRGQAGNYGYTF. The CDR3 DNA reads as TGTGCCAGCAGGGGACAGGCGGGAAACTATGGCTACACCTTC.

The J gene is TRBJ2-1, the V gene TRBV28, with 8 bases matching TRBD1. The CDR3 is made up of 15 amino acids. The germline CDR1 and CDR2 sequences are MDHEN and SYDVKM. The junction had 7 bases not matched to a gene; V was cut back by 6 bases and J by 3 bases. CDR3 region: CASRYDRGRYNEQFF. The CDR3 DNA is TGTGCCAGCAGATACGACAGGGGTCGCTACAATGAGCAGTTCTTC.

A note on this clone: The same CDR3 also results from other DNA sequences found in this sample. The V gene is TRBV30, the J gene TRBJ2-1, with 11 bases identical to TRBD2. Germline V gives CDR1 GTSNPN, CDR2 SVGIG (reference sequence). The trim removed 0 bases at V and 4 bases at J, leaving 2 bases unmatched. This CDR3 spans 15 amino acids. The CDR3 bases are TGTGCCTGGAGTGTCGGGACTAGCGGATACAATGAGCAGTTCTTC. This codes for CAWSVGTSGYNEQFF.

Concerning this clone: Other DNA sequences in the sample encode the same CDR3. This rearrangement joins TRBV9 to TRBJ2-7; D is perhaps TRBD1 (6 bases). The ends were cut back, 3 bases at V and 1 base at J, with 11 bases in the middle. Germline lookup yields CDR1 SGDLS and CDR2 YYNGEE. The CDR3 runs 14 residues. The CDR3 protein is CASSAGGASYEQYF. DNA of the CDR3: TGTGCCAGCAGCGCTGGGGGCGCGTCCTACGAGCAGTACTTC.

The chain is built from TRBV7-9 and TRBJ2-3; 13 positions match TRBD2. V gave up 3 bases and J gave up 4 bases; unmatched junction bases: 1. This CDR3 is 15 amino acids long. Looked up from germline, CDR1 is SEHNR and CDR2 is FQNEAQ (reference sequence). The CDR3 DNA reads TGTGCCAGCAGCTTGACTAGCGGGGGGTCAGATACGCAGTATTTT. This sequence encodes CASSLTSGGSDTQYF.

V and J are TRBV5-1 and TRBJ2-7; 10 bases are shared with TRBD2. Germline loops: CDR1 SGHRS, CDR2 YFSETQ. Trimming removed 0 bases from V and 12 bases from J; junction bases left unmatched: 9. This CDR3 region has 14 residues. CDR3 sequence: CASSLDLAGVYLYF. The CDR3, as DNA: TGCGCCAGCAGCTTGGATCTAGCGGGAGTTTATTTGTACTTC.

V is TRBV11-2 and J is TRBJ2-7; 8 bases line up with TRBD1. The V gene's germline CDR1 is SGHAT and CDR2 FQNNGV. V gave up 3 bases and J gave up 12 bases; unmatched junction bases: 7. The CDR3 is 12 amino acids. The CDR3 is CASSFSTGATYF. CDR3 DNA sequence: TGTGCCAGCAGCTTCTCGACAGGGGCGACGTACTTC.

The chain employs TRBV9 and TRBJ1-1; D is possibly TRBD1 (6 bases). From germline, CDR1 is SGDLS and CDR2 YYNGEE. Deletions cut 3 bases from V and 3 bases from J, with 21 bases between. The CDR3 covers 17 residues. The CDR3 reads CASSDPREGGSDTEAFF. CDR3 DNA: TGTGCCAGCAGCGACCCGAGAGAGGGGGGGTCGGACACTGAAGCTTTCTTT.

About this clone: The same CDR3 is also encoded by other DNA sequences in this sample. The chain couples TRBV27 to TRBJ2-7; D call uncertain. V was cut by 2 bases and J by 2 bases, with 7 bases left in between. This CDR3 is built from 13 residues. CDR1 is MNHEY, CDR2 SMNVEV, per germline (reference sequence). In nucleotides, the CDR3 is TGTGCCAGCAGTTTAATCGGCCCCTACGAGCAGTACTTC. Translated: CASSLIGPYEQYF.

The table lists this clone with a count of one. The V call is TRBV13, the J call TRBJ2-1, with a weak D call TRBD2 (5 bases). V dropped 3 bases and J dropped 0 bases, with 6 bases sitting between them. The CDR3 sequence is 14 residues long. Germline V gives CDR1 PRHDT, CDR2 FYEKMQ (reference sequence). The CDR3: CASSFRDSYNEQFF. In DNA, the CDR3 is TGTGCCAGCAGCTTCCGGGACTCCTACAATGAGCAGTTCTTC.

The chain carries TRBV7-2 and TRBJ2-1; D uncertain. This CDR3 spans 17 amino acids. Per germline, CDR1 SGHTA and CDR2 FQGNSA. Between the trimmed V and J ends, which lost 2 bases and 1 base, there was a span of 15 bases. CDR3 sequence: CASSLLQDPASYNEQFF. CDR3 nucleotides: TGTGCCAGCAGCTTATTGCAGGACCCGGCTTCCTACAATGAGCAGTTCTTC.

The chain is built from TRBV9 and TRBJ1-2, with a tentative D call TRBD1 (5 bases). The CDR3 has 14 residues. With 2 bases removed from V and 4 bases from J, the gap between germline ends came to 12 bases. The germline gives CDR1 SGDLS, CDR2 YYNGEE. CDR3 protein: CASSVQGLGYGYTF. The CDR3 nucleotides read TGTGCCAGCAGCGTCCAGGGTCTAGGCTATGGCTACACCTTC. The full variable domain, completed using reference TRBV9 and TRBJ1-2, is DSGVTQTPKHLITATGQRVTLRCSPRSGDLSVYWYQQSLDQGLQFLIQYYNGEERAKGNILERFSAQQFPDLHSELNLSSLELGDSALYFCASSVQGLGYGYTFGSGTRLTVV.

This chain connects TRBV4-1 to TRBJ2-7; 10 nucleotides align to TRBD2. The germline CDR1 and CDR2 sequences are MGHRA and YSYEKL. The CDR3 spans 16 residues. J gave up 1 base and V 4 bases, and 7 bases lay outside the gene matches. CDR3 coding DNA: TGCGCCAGCAGCCCAGGGAGGACTAGCGGATCCTACGAGCAGTACTTC. This translates into CASSPGRTSGSYEQYF.

J is TRBJ2-3 and V is TRBV19, with TRBD2 matching over 11 bases. This CDR3 spans 15 amino acids. CDR1 and CDR2 from the germline V gene are LNHDA and SQIVND (reference sequence). After removal of 3 bases from V and 3 bases from J, the junction contained 2 bases not matched to a gene. The CDR3 nucleotides read TGTGCCAGTAGTATGTTAGCGGGGGGGACAGATACGCAGTATTTT. Translating it yields CASSMLAGGTDTQYF.

V and J are TRBV7-6 and TRBJ2-7; D is possibly TRBD1 (5 bases). Germline V lookup: CDR1 SGHVS, CDR2 FNYEAQ. Trimming cost V 4 bases and J 5 bases, with 18 bases left between them. This CDR3 region has 15 residues. CDR3 DNA sequence: TGTGCCAGCAGCTCCAGGGAAGGCGTACTCCACGAGCAGTACTTC. It is translated as CASSSREGVLHEQYF. The full variable domain, completed using reference TRBV7-6 and TRBJ2-7, is GAGVSQSPRYKVTKRGQDVALRCDPISGHVSLYWYRQALGQGPEFLTYFNYEAQQDKSGLPNDRFSAERPEGSISTLTIQRTEQRDSAMYRCASSSREGVLHEQYFGPGTRLTVT.

This chain uses TRBV15 with TRBJ1-3; D remains unclear. This CDR3 comprises 16 residues. Germline V gives CDR1 LNHNV, CDR2 YYDKDF (reference sequence). The V end was cut by 1 base, the J end by 2 bases, with 12 bases between. The CDR3 nucleotides are TGTGCCACCAGCAGAGGTTCGGGCTTAGCTGGAAACACCATATATTTT. It is translated as CATSRGSGLAGNTIYF.

The CDR3: CASSYPGGYEQFF. The CDR3, as DNA: TGTGCCAGCAGTTACCCTGGAGGGTATGAGCAGTTCTTC. The chain joins TRBV6-5 to TRBJ2-1, with D possibly TRBD2 on 6 matching bases. Deletions cut 2 bases from V and 8 bases from J, with 10 bases between. The CDR3 extends over 13 amino acids. Germline CDR1 MNHEY, CDR2 SVGAGI.

This clone was seen just once. The genes are TRBV4-1 and TRBJ2-2; TRBD2 matches at 8 bases. CDR1 and CDR2 from the germline V gene are MGHRA and YSYEKL. The CDR3 runs 17 residues. V lost 3 bases to trimming and J lost 6 bases; unmatched junction nucleotides: 12. The CDR3 sequence: CASSQLSGLARAGELFF. The CDR3 nucleotides read TGCGCCAGCAGCCAGCTTTCAGGACTAGCAAGGGCCGGGGAGCTGTTTTTT.

The gene calls are TRBV7-2 and TRBJ2-7; D is unclear. The CDR3 extends over 13 amino acids. The ends were cut back, 5 bases at V and 6 bases at J, with 14 bases in the middle. The germline V gene encodes CDR1 SGHTA and CDR2 FQGNSA. The CDR3 region is CASSPGVWFEQYF. The CDR3, as DNA: TGTGCCAGCAGCCCTGGGGTTTGGTTCGAGCAGTACTTC.

The chain carries TRBV9 and TRBJ1-2; no clear D gene. V was shortened by 4 bases and J by 5 bases, with 15 bases between the two germline ends. Germline V lookup: CDR1 SGDLS, CDR2 YYNGEE. This CDR3 is built from 14 residues. CDR3 residues: CASSMDDLSYGYTF. The DNA of the CDR3 is TGTGCCAGCAGCATGGACGATCTTAGTTATGGCTACACCTTC.

This chain links TRBV4-2 with TRBJ2-3; D not certain. From germline, CDR1 is LGHNA and CDR2 YNFKEQ. V was clipped by 3 bases and J by 8 bases, with 6 bases between them. This CDR3 contains 11 residues. The CDR3 DNA sequence: TGTGCCAGCAGCCAGGTAGCTACGCAGTATTTT. Translating gives CASSQVATQYF.

In DNA, the CDR3 is TGCAGCGTTGAAGCCTTATCGGACAAGGGAAGCCCTCGTGTCATGAACACTGAAGCTTTCTTT. Its protein product is CSVEALSDKGSPRVMNTEAFF. This chain connects TRBV29-1 to TRBJ1-1, with D tentatively TRBD1 (5 bases). The V gene lost 1 base and the J gene lost 0 bases, with 30 bases spanning the gap. Per the germline V gene, CDR1 is SQVTM and CDR2 is ANQGSEA. The CDR3 has 21 amino acids.

The chain is built from TRBV11-2 and TRBJ1-1, with 7 bases that match TRBD1. The CDR3 runs 15 residues. CDR1 and CDR2 (germline): SGHAT, FQNNGV. V shed 6 bases and J 4 bases; nucleotides not matched to a gene: 11. The CDR3 loop reads CASRLGDRGFTEAFF. In nucleotides, the CDR3 is TGTGCCAGCAGACTGGGGGACAGAGGGTTCACTGAAGCTTTCTTT.

The V call is TRBV5-1, the J call TRBJ1-1; no clear D. Germline CDR1 SGHRS, CDR2 YFSETQ. The CDR3 length is 14 residues. Trimming pared 0 bases from V and 10 bases from J, leaving 16 bases between. CDR3 DNA: TGCGCCAGCAGCTTGGTAACTGTAGGAGAAGGAGCTTTCTTT. Its protein product is CASSLVTVGEGAFF.